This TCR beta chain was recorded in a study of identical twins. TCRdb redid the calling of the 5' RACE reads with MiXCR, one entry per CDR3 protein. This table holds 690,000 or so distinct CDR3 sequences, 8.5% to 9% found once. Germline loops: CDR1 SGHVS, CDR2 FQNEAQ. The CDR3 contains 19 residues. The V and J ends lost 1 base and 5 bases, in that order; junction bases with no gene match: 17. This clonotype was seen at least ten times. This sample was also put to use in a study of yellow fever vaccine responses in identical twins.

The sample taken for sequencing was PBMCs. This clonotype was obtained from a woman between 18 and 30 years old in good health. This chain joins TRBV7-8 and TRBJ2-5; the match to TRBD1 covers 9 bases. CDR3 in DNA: TGTGCCAGCAGCTTAGTAACCTCATTCCGGGACAGGGAGTTGGAGACCCAGTACTTC. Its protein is CASSLVTSFRDRELETQYF.